Here is one T cell receptor (beta chain) with its context. The data were produced by immunoSEQ multiplex PCR, yet TCRdb's version contains in-frame clones alone and is incomplete. The table shows about 55,000 clones, with approximately 95% occurring only once. This entry comes from a study of control samples from healthy donors and cancer patients. The ends were cut back, 5 bases at V and 0 bases at J, with 11 bases in the middle. The CDR3 is 14 residues long. Looked up from germline, CDR1 is SGHTA and CDR2 is FQGNSA. Sequencing input: blood. The sequence derives from a woman aged 25-40 years in good health. The chain links TRBV7-2 to TRBJ2-7, with D perhaps matching TRBD1 (6 bases). CDR3 sequence: CASSRDRSSYEQYF. The CDR3 DNA reads as TGTGCCAGCAGCCGTGACAGGAGCTCCTACGAGCAGTACTTC.